The 18 T cell receptor beta chains below come from one sample, sequenced in a study of PD-1 blockade in classical Hodgkin lymphoma. Regarding time point: newly diagnosed, previously untreated cHL patient sample. Researchers report purifying CD4+ T cells from thawed PBMCs by magnetic negative selection. Produced via immunoSEQ multiplex PCR; TCRdb's table is partial and in-frame only. The table shows about 22,000 clones, with 89% occurring only once. Specimen: CD4+ T cells from blood. The receptor set was obtained from a human donor with classical Hodgkin lymphoma.

The CDR3 loop reads CAWSARSNNEQFF. CDR3 in DNA: TGTGCCTGGAGTGCACGAAGTAACAATGAGCAGTTCTTC. V usage is TRBV30 and J usage is TRBJ2-1; no clear D gene. Germline assignment: CDR1 GTSNPN and CDR2 SVGIG (reference sequence). Trimming left V 1 base short and J 5 bases short, with 9 bases between. The CDR3 consists of 13 residues.

V gene TRBV9 combines with J gene TRBJ2-3, with D unresolved. The CDR3 runs 15 residues. Germline V CDR1 and CDR2: SGDLS, YYNGEE. V lost 4 bases and J 9 bases, leaving 21 bases between the germline ends. The CDR3 nucleotides are TGTGCCAGCAGCCCTCCCGGCATCTCGAGTTGGACGCAGTATTTT. Translation gives CASSPPGISSWTQYF.

The chain carries TRBV4-3 and TRBJ2-3; tentatively, D is TRBD2 (5 bases). Germline V gene data show CDR1 as LGHNA and CDR2 as YSLEER. V shed 0 bases and J shed 6 bases, with 10 bases lying between them. The CDR3 is 14 amino acids. CDR3 DNA: TGCGCCAGCAGCCAAGATGAGGGCTTGGATACGCAGTATTTT. Amino acids: CASSQDEGLDTQYF.

This clone was detected only once. V gene TRBV6-6 combines with J gene TRBJ2-3; D is unresolved. Germline assignment: CDR1 MNHNY and CDR2 SVGAGI (reference sequence). This CDR3 is built from 15 residues. The ends were cut back, 6 bases at V and 4 bases at J, with 17 bases in the middle. CDR3: CASSPRAGWADTQYF. The CDR3 DNA is TGTGCCAGCAGCCCCCGTGCCGGCTGGGCAGATACGCAGTATTTT.

The V and J genes are TRBV19 and TRBJ2-7; D remains ambiguous. Looked up from germline, CDR1 is LNHDA and CDR2 is SQIVND (reference sequence). V dropped 3 bases and J dropped 2 bases, with 14 bases sitting between them. This CDR3 contains 15 residues. The CDR3 region has the DNA TGTGCCAGTAGTATGCTCGGGTCCGGCGCCTACGAGCAGTACTTC. Its translation is CASSMLGSGAYEQYF.

J is TRBJ2-1 and V is TRBV7-9, with 10 bases matching TRBD1. V was pared by 6 bases and J by 4 bases, with 9 bases of the junction left unmatched. This CDR3 region has 16 residues. Germline V gene sequence: CDR1 SEHNR, CDR2 FQNEAQ (reference sequence). CDR3 in amino acids: CASSLTGTGAYNEQFF. The CDR3 nucleotides are TGTGCCAGCAGTTTAACCGGGACAGGGGCTTACAATGAGCAGTTCTTC.

V gene TRBV5-8 combines with J gene TRBJ2-2; 8 nucleotides match TRBD1. CDR3 length: 18 residues. Trimming at V came to 0 bases and at J to 4 bases, leaving 11 bases not matched to a gene. Germline-derived CDR1 and CDR2 are SGHTS and YDEGEE. CDR3 region: CASSLGPWTGKGTGELFF. CDR3 coding DNA: TGTGCCAGCAGCTTGGGTCCGTGGACAGGGAAGGGCACCGGGGAGCTGTTTTTT.

V is TRBV6-4 and J is TRBJ2-4, with D uncertain. This CDR3 spans 18 amino acids. V was cut by 10 bases and J by 0 bases, with 25 bases left in between. Germline loops: CDR1 MRHNA, CDR2 SNTAGT. CDR3 in DNA: TGTGCCAACACACAAATCATCCAGGATTTCCAAGCCAAAAACATTCAGTACTTC. Its protein product is CANTQIIQDFQAKNIQYF.

Remarks on this clone: The same CDR3 can be traced to other DNA sequences in this sample. The genes are TRBV5-4 and TRBJ2-1; D gene ambiguous. The V end lost 0 bases, the J end lost 3 bases, and 7 bases lay between the germline ends. This CDR3 spans 14 amino acids. The germline V gene encodes CDR1 SGHNT and CDR2 YYREEE (reference sequence). The CDR3 sequence: CASSLVSGYNEQFF. DNA of the CDR3: TGTGCCAGCAGCTTGGTCTCGGGCTACAATGAGCAGTTCTTC. The whole variable domain, remainder taken from reference TRBV5-4 and TRBJ2-1, is ETGVTQSPTHLIKTRGQQVTLRCSSQSGHNTVSWYQQALGQGPQFIFQYYREEENGRGNFPPRFSGLQFPNYSSELNVNALELDDSALYLCASSLVSGYNEQFFGPGTRLTVL.

The chain couples TRBV19 to TRBJ1-6, with TRBD1 identical over 9 bases. Trimming at V came to 11 bases and at J to 7 bases, leaving 12 bases not matched to a gene. This CDR3 region has 15 residues. Germline CDR1 LNHDA, CDR2 SQIVND (reference sequence). The CDR3 region is CAARGTGLGNSPLHF. CDR3 in DNA: TGTGCCGCACGGGGGACAGGGCTCGGGAATTCACCCCTCCACTTT.

This clone was detected only once. The V call is TRBV18, the J call TRBJ2-5, with 11 positions matching TRBD2. There are 16 residues in the CDR3. V shed 1 base, J shed 11 bases, and the junction held 12 bases outside the gene matches. Germline values: CDR1 KGHSH, CDR2 LQKENI. CDR3 loop: CASSPRRGLAETGQYF. The CDR3 coding sequence is TGTGCCAGCTCACCACGGAGGGGACTAGCGGAGACGGGGCAGTACTTC.

The chain is built from TRBV18 and TRBJ2-1; either TRBD1 or TRBD2 may fit D (5 bases each). CDR3 size: 16 residues. Germline CDR1 and CDR2: KGHSH and LQKENI. V was trimmed by 1 base and J by 0 bases, leaving 10 bases between them. The CDR3 nucleotides are TGTGCCAGCTCACCACTAGAGGGACCCTCCTACAATGAGCAGTTCTTC. It translates to CASSPLEGPSYNEQFF.

This rearrangement joins TRBV5-1 to TRBJ1-4, with D uncertain. Germline V gene lookup returns CDR1 SGHRS and CDR2 YFSETQ. V was shortened by 4 bases and J by 7 bases, with 14 bases between the two germline ends. The CDR3 has 14 residues. In nucleotides, the CDR3 is TGCGCCAGCAGCGAACGCCAGTCCCGTGAAAAACTGTTTTTT. It yields the protein CASSERQSREKLFF.

The chain links TRBV30 to TRBJ2-7; weak D call: TRBD2 (5 bases). The germline V gene has CDR1 GTSNPN and CDR2 SVGIG (reference sequence). The CDR3 is 13 residues long. Trimming left V 0 bases short and J 1 base short, with 7 bases between. CDR3 in DNA: TGTGCCTGGAGTGTTGGGAGTTCCTACGAGCAGTACTTC. Residues: CAWSVGSSYEQYF.

V and J are TRBV18 and TRBJ2-7; D is possibly TRBD2 (5 bases). This CDR3 has 14 amino acids. In germline, CDR1 is KGHSH, CDR2 LQKENI. Trimming cost V 3 bases and J 5 bases, with 14 bases left between them. Here the CDR3 DNA reads TGTGCCAGCTCACCCGTCGGACCCGGGGACGAGCAGTACTTC. Translating it yields CASSPVGPGDEQYF.

V and J are TRBV6-5 and TRBJ1-6; a weak D match, TRBD1 (5 bases). CDR1 and CDR2 (germline): MNHEY, SVGAGI. Trimming removed 4 bases from V and 8 bases from J, with 12 bases in between. This CDR3 comprises 14 residues. Here the CDR3 reads CASSLDSFYSPLHF. The CDR3 nucleotides are TGTGCCAGCAGTTTAGACAGCTTTTATTCACCCCTCCACTTT.

This clone was recorded once. The chain recombines TRBV5-1 with TRBJ2-1, with a possible D match to TRBD2 (6 bases). This CDR3 region has 14 residues. Trimming pared 4 bases from V and 8 bases from J, leaving 16 bases between. CDR1 SGHRS and CDR2 YFSETQ come from the germline V gene. The CDR3 protein is CASSTQRERDEQFF. The CDR3 nucleotides read TGCGCCAGCAGCACCCAGAGGGAGCGGGATGAGCAGTTCTTC.

This clone was counted only a few times. The chain links TRBV2 to TRBJ1-1; weak D call: TRBD1 (5 bases). Germline assignment: CDR1 SNHLY and CDR2 FYNNEI. The germline V and J ends were trimmed by 7 bases and 7 bases, with 16 bases remaining between them. The CDR3 extends over 13 amino acids. The CDR3 loop reads CASNPESDSEAFF. The CDR3 nucleotides are TGTGCCAGCAATCCAGAAAGCGACAGTGAAGCTTTCTTT. The whole variable domain, filled in from reference TRBV2 and TRBJ1-1, reads EPEVTQTPSHQVTQMGQEVILRCVPISNHLYFYWYRQILGQKVEFLVSFYNNEISEKSEIFDDQFSVERPDGSNFTLKIRSTKLEDSAMYFCASNPESDSEAFFGQGTRLTVV.